The clone carrying this T cell receptor (beta chain) was counted between two and nine times. The antigen remains unidentified. Constant-region reverse primers amplified full-length variable regions, followed by semi-nested Nested Universal Primer A PCR. TCRdb ran MiXCR on the 5' RACE reads and lists one entry per CDR3 protein. The data hold over 40,000 distinct CDR3 sequences, with approximately 23% observed a single time. The CDR3 contains 17 residues. Germline V CDR1 and CDR2: LGHDT, YNNKEL (reference sequence). The trim removed 3 bases at V and 5 bases at J, leaving 10 bases unmatched. Tregs were sorted as CD4+CD25+CD127-/low cells. Study-level results: Tumor-infiltrating Treg TCR alpha and beta sequences overlapped most with tumor naive CD4+ T cells, then blood naive.

This receptor was obtained from a female donor with breast cancer. Specimen: Tregs sorted from a lymph node. The chain uses TRBV3-1 and TRBJ2-7; 13 nucleotides agree with TRBD2. In DNA form, the CDR3 reads TGTGCCAGCAGCCAGGGACCGGGACTAGCGGGACTAGACGAGCAGTACTTC. It specifies CASSQGPGLAGLDEQYF.